This paragraph reports one T cell receptor (beta chain). The V and J ends lost 6 bases and 6 bases respectively, with 18 bases between them. The CDR3 runs to 14 residues. Germline CDR1 and CDR2: LGHNT and FRNRAP. Time point of the sample: patch test 1, 2 weeks after DPC sensitization. Treatment noted: therapeutic diphenylcyclopropenone sensitization with weekly scalp DPC. This record comes from a study of human T cells and chemical hapten exposure. Across the whole study: Minor volume differences among pooled libraries chiefly drove per-sample TCR yield variation.

TCRdb re-derived calls from the RACE reads in MiXCR, one entry per CDR3 protein. The repertoire includes some 91,000 distinct CDR3 sequences, around 12% of them detected once, and approximately 2% sits in the top ten. This clonotype originated in a woman aged 40 to 50 with alopecia areata. Some clones in this sample may be carry-over from other donors' samples. Sequences were derived from whole blood, sampled in connection with sensitization to the hapten diphenylcyclopropenone (DPC). The chain joins TRBV12-5 to TRBJ2-7; tentatively, D is TRBD2 (5 bases). The CDR3 sequence is CASGTRRGWGEQYF. The CDR3, as DNA: TGTGCTAGTGGCACCCGCCGGGGTTGGGGCGAGCAGTACTTC.